The 9 T cell receptor beta chains reported below all come from one sample, sequenced in a study of blood T cell repertoires in COVID-19. This table comes from immunoSEQ multiplex PCR, and its TCRdb copy is limited to in-frame clones, with some not included. The sample records a few hundred thousand clones, 86% being singletons. Sequencing was carried out using peripheral blood. These receptors were collected from a woman aged 25 to 45 who had recovered from COVID-19.

The V call is TRBV5-5, the J call TRBJ2-5, with D perhaps matching TRBD2 (5 bases). Trimming removed 2 bases at V and 4 bases at J, with 9 bases between. The CDR3 is made up of 13 amino acids. The germline V gene encodes CDR1 SGHKS and CDR2 YYEKEE (reference sequence). CDR3: CASSFTGGETQYF. The CDR3, as DNA: TGTGCCAGCAGCTTTACCGGAGGAGAGACCCAGTACTTC. The full variable domain, in which reference TRBV5-5 and TRBJ2-5 provide the parts outside the CDR3, is DAGVTQSPTHLIKTRGQQVTLRCSPISGHKSVSWYQQVLGQGPQFIFQYYEKEERGRGNFPDRFSARQFPNYSSELNVNALLLGDSALYLCASSFTGGETQYFGPGTRLLVL.

The CDR3 sequence: CASSPVTSRTEAFF. For the CDR3, the DNA is TGTGCCAGTAGCCCGGTAACCTCGAGGACTGAAGCTTTCTTT. This sequence joins TRBV19 and TRBJ1-1; D is unresolved. Per germline, CDR1 LNHDA and CDR2 SQIVND (reference sequence). Trimming removed 6 bases from V and 5 bases from J, with 16 bases in between. The CDR3 covers 14 residues.

The J gene is TRBJ2-1, the V gene TRBV3-1 (or the pseudogene TRBV3-2); a weak D match, TRBD2 (5 bases). Trimming took 1 base from V and 5 from J, leaving 12 bases between them. Per germline, CDR1 LGHDT and CDR2 YNNKEL (reference sequence). This CDR3 is built from 15 residues. CDR3 nucleotides: TGTGCCAGCAGCCAAGGACTAACGCCTAACAATGAGCAGTTCTTC. It is translated as CASSQGLTPNNEQFF.

V is TRBV15 and J is TRBJ1-3, with 7 bases aligning to TRBD1. J gave up 7 bases and V 1 base, and 7 bases lay outside the gene matches. Germline loops: CDR1 LNHNV, CDR2 YYDKDF (reference sequence). The CDR3 is 15 residues long. The chain's CDR3 is CATSRGQGGGNTIYF. For the CDR3, the DNA is TGTGCCACCAGCAGAGGACAGGGTGGCGGGAACACCATATATTTT.

The V gene is TRBV5-8, the J gene TRBJ2-3; 8 bases align to TRBD2. Looked up from germline, CDR1 is SGHTS and CDR2 is YDEGEE. The CDR3 runs to 16 residues. The V segment lost 4 bases and the J segment 1 base; nucleotides outside the gene matches: 8. The CDR3 sequence: CASSPGTRRGTDTQYF. CDR3 sequence (DNA): TGTGCCAGCAGCCCCGGGACTAGGAGGGGCACAGATACGCAGTATTTT.

The chain employs TRBV20-1 and TRBJ2-7, with a weak D call TRBD2 (6 bases). CDR1 is DFQATT and CDR2 is SNEGSKA in the germline V gene (reference sequence). This CDR3 comprises 14 residues. The V gene lost 3 bases and the J gene lost 5 bases, with 17 bases spanning the gap. The CDR3 region has the DNA TGCAGTGCTAGTGGGTGGGAGGTCCCCCACGAGCAGTACTTC. It codes for CSASGWEVPHEQYF.

This clone was counted a single time. The J gene is TRBJ1-3, the V gene TRBV7-6, with D perhaps TRBD1 (5 bases). Germline V CDR1 and CDR2: SGHVS, FNYEAQ. This CDR3 has 15 amino acids. V shed 4 bases and J shed 3 bases, with 13 bases lying between them. CDR3 bases: TGTGCCAGCAGCTCACAGGTGAAGGATGGAAACACCATATATTTT. It codes for CASSSQVKDGNTIYF.

The V and J genes are TRBV25-1 and TRBJ2-7; no firm D call. With 6 bases removed from V and 4 bases from J, the gap between germline ends came to 25 bases. The germline V gene has CDR1 MGHDK and CDR2 SYGVNS. The CDR3 is made up of 17 amino acids. CDR3 region: CASSATPSGIGSYEQYF. The CDR3 coding sequence is TGTGCCAGCAGCGCGACCCCCTCCGGAATCGGGTCTTACGAGCAGTACTTC.

A note on this clone: Other DNA sequences in this specimen translate into the identical CDR3. The V call is TRBV11-2, the J call TRBJ1-1, with 7 bases fitting TRBD1. V shed 4 bases and J 1 base; nucleotides not matched to a gene: 3. The CDR3 is made up of 14 amino acids. Germline CDR1 reads SGHAT; CDR2 reads FQNNGV. CDR3 coding DNA: TGTGCCAGCAGCTCCCGGACAGGGAACACTGAAGCTTTCTTT. Protein sequence: CASSSRTGNTEAFF. The full variable domain, rest sourced from reference TRBV11-2 and TRBJ1-1, is EAGVAQSPRYKIIEKRQSVAFWCNPISGHATLYWYQQILGQGPKLLIQFQNNGVVDDSQLPKDRFSAERLKGVDSTLKIQPAKLEDSAVYLCASSSRTGNTEAFFGQGTRLTVV.